A single sample gave rise to the 3 T cell receptor beta chains below, sequenced in a study of Graves' ophthalmopathy and Graves' hyperthyroidism. Amplifying from RNA transcripts, the study obtained TCR beta CDR3 regions. First-round RT-PCR used HTBI primers; second-round multiplex PCR followed. From the multiplex PCR reads, TCRdb called clonotypes with MiXCR, one entry per CDR3 protein. The sample carries about 1.2 million distinct CDR3 sequences, 35% to 40% recorded once. Sequencing input: peripheral blood or thyroid tissue (not recorded which). The receptors derive from an adult man with Graves' hyperthyroidism.

This clonotype came up many times. The chain uses TRBV6-6 and TRBJ1-6, with no clear D. This CDR3 region has 16 residues. Trimming took off 4 bases at V and 0 bases at J, with 10 bases between the two ends. Germline lookup yields CDR1 MNHNY and CDR2 SVGAGI (reference sequence). The CDR3 DNA sequence: TGTGCCAGCAGTTCTTGGGGTAGCTCCTATAATTCACCCCTCCACTTT. Amino acid sequence: CASSSWGSSYNSPLHF.

Many counts were recorded for this clonotype. The chain is built from TRBV6-5 and TRBJ1-2; D is uncertain. The length of the CDR3 is 15 residues. V lost 0 bases, J lost 9 bases, and 17 bases lay in between. CDR1 MNHEY and CDR2 SVGAGI come from the germline V gene. CDR3 in amino acids: CASSYSTLTARSYTF. CDR3 DNA sequence: TGTGCCAGCAGTTACTCGACCCTGACTGCAAGGAGCTACACCTTC.

This chain connects TRBV11-2 to TRBJ2-2, with D possibly called TRBD1 or TRBD2 (6 bases each). V was trimmed by 5 bases and J by 6 bases, leaving 22 bases between them. The CDR3 length is 17 residues. Germline V gene sequence: CDR1 SGHAT, CDR2 FQNNGV. CDR3 DNA sequence: TGTGCCAGCAGCCCTAGGAGGGGGGCAGTTGGTTCCGGGGAGCTGTTTTTT. Translating it yields CASSPRRGAVGSGELFF.